This T cell receptor (beta chain) derives from a study of cytomegalovirus exposure and HLA in healthy donors. This table comes from immunoSEQ multiplex PCR, and its TCRdb copy is limited to in-frame clones, with some not included. The data show fewer than 350,000 clones, 88% seen once. This CDR3 comprises 14 residues. Germline V gene lookup returns CDR1 MGHRA and CDR2 YSYEKL. The germline V and J ends were trimmed by 1 base and 5 bases, with 12 bases remaining between them. This receptor was obtained from a woman between 18 and 29 years old in good health and CMV-seronegative. The chain recombines TRBV4-1 with TRBJ2-7; D may be TRBD2 (5 bases). The sequencing input was PBMCs. CDR3 residues: CASSQVIASNEQYF. The CDR3 bases are TGCGCCAGCAGCCAAGTTATAGCGTCGAACGAGCAGTACTTC.